The 28 T cell receptor beta chains below come from one sample, sequenced in a study of T cell repertoires in cytomegalovirus infection. One entry per CDR3 protein, called by TCRdb with MiXCR from the reads. The sample holds roughly 500,000 distinct CDR3 sequences, approximately 15% seen once. The sequenced sample was CD8+ T cells from PBMCs. Source of these receptors: a human donor in good health (CMV status not recorded). Some clones in this sample may be carry-over from other donors' samples.

This clonotype was counted ten times or more. The chain joins TRBV7-6 to TRBJ2-7; TRBD1 is a possible D gene (6 bases). The V gene's germline CDR1 is SGHVS and CDR2 FNYEAQ. Trimming removed 5 bases at V and 6 bases at J, with 29 bases between. The CDR3 has 18 amino acids. The CDR3 region is CASSPETGQAGPLLEQYF. The DNA of the CDR3 is TGTGCCAGCAGCCCAGAGACAGGTCAAGCAGGGCCCCTGCTCGAGCAGTACTTC.

This clonotype was observed a handful of times. J is TRBJ1-4 and V is TRBV12-5, with D unclear. CDR3 length equals 18 residues. Germline assignment: CDR1 LGHNT and CDR2 FRNRAP. Trimming removed 0 bases from V and 2 bases from J, with 16 bases in between. CDR3 sequence (DNA): TGTGCTAGTGGTTTGGTACTGGCCTATTCAAACACTAATGAAAAACTGTTTTTT. The encoded protein is CASGLVLAYSNTNEKLFF.

J is TRBJ2-7 and V is TRBV9; 8 bases are shared with TRBD2. The CDR3 consists of 14 residues. CDR1 and CDR2 from the germline V gene are SGDLS and YYNGEE. Unmatched junction bases numbered 10, after V lost 6 bases and J lost 5 bases. CDR3: CASTPGGRVHEQYF. In DNA, the CDR3 is TGTGCCAGCACCCCGGGGGGGAGAGTCCACGAGCAGTACTTC. Filled out from reference TRBV9 and TRBJ2-7, the complete variable domain reads DSGVTQTPKHLITATGQRVTLRCSPRSGDLSVYWYQQSLDQGLQFLIQYYNGEERAKGNILERFSAQQFPDLHSELNLSSLELGDSALYFCASTPGGRVHEQYFGPGTRLTVT.

V is TRBV7-9 and J is TRBJ2-7; TRBD1 aligns across 8 bases. Trimming removed 7 bases from V and 6 bases from J; junction bases left unmatched: 14. This CDR3 has 15 residues. Per the germline V gene, CDR1 is SEHNR and CDR2 is FQNEAQ (reference sequence). CDR3 DNA: TGTGCCAGCACCCTTCTACAGGGGGAACCGGGCGAGCAGTACTTC. It translates to CASTLLQGEPGEQYF. Full variable domain (remainder filled in from reference TRBV7-9 and TRBJ2-7): DTGVSQNPRHKITKRGQNVTFRCDPISEHNRLYWYRQTLGQGPEFLTYFQNEAQLEKSRLLSDRFSAERPKGSFSTLEIQRTEQGDSAMYLCASTLLQGEPGEQYFGPGTRLTVT.

This clonotype occurred a few times. The chain is built from TRBV20-1 and TRBJ1-2; D is perhaps TRBD1 (5 bases). Germline-derived CDR1 and CDR2 are DFQATT and SNEGSKA (reference sequence). This CDR3 has 17 amino acids. The germline V and J ends were trimmed by 3 bases and 4 bases, with 24 bases remaining between them. CDR3 loop: CSARGGGEGIRFYGYTF. For the CDR3, the DNA is TGCAGTGCTAGGGGGGGTGGCGAGGGGATACGTTTCTATGGCTACACCTTC.

This clonotype was detected a few times. This chain joins TRBV20-1 and TRBJ2-5, with 8 bases aligning to TRBD2. Unmatched junction bases numbered 11, after V lost 6 bases and J lost 5 bases. Germline CDR1 and CDR2: DFQATT and SNEGSKA (reference sequence). CDR3 length equals 14 residues. The CDR3 DNA is TGCAGTGCAACTACTAGCGGCGAGTGGGAGACCCAGTACTTC. This codes for CSATTSGEWETQYF.

This clonotype has at least ten counts. The chain has TRBV4-2 and TRBJ2-7, with D unresolved. V lost 5 bases to trimming and J lost 3 bases, with 17 bases between them. Germline V gene sequence: CDR1 LGHNA, CDR2 YNFKEQ. The CDR3 has 15 amino acids. DNA for the CDR3: TGTGCCAGCAGCTCAAGCCGAGGACCTATCTACGAGCAGTACTTC. Translation: CASSSSRGPIYEQYF.

V is TRBV27 and J is TRBJ1-3, with TRBD1 as a possible D gene (5 bases). The germline gives CDR1 MNHEY, CDR2 SMNVEV (reference sequence). This CDR3 has 13 amino acids. The V gene lost 2 bases and the J gene lost 8 bases, with 10 bases spanning the gap. CDR3 sequence: CASSLGGGDTIYF. Here the CDR3 DNA reads TGTGCCAGCAGTTTAGGAGGAGGGGACACCATATATTTT.

With respect to this clonotype: Just one base apart from a much larger clone, this may be a read error. As the CDR3 is not closed by the conserved phenylalanine or tryptophan, this likely results from a read error. CDR3 amino acids: CASSLRDAPDEQYL. As DNA, the CDR3 is TGTGCCAGCAGTTTACGAGATGCTCCGGACGAGCAGTACTTA. This rearrangement joins TRBV28 to TRBJ2-7; no definite D call. V shed 2 bases and J shed 5 bases, with 13 bases lying between them. CDR3 size: 14 residues. CDR1 and CDR2 from the germline V gene are MDHEN and SYDVKM.

The J gene is TRBJ2-3, the V gene TRBV15; TRBD2 might be the D (7 bases). The CDR3 contains 16 residues. The germline V gene encodes CDR1 LNHNV and CDR2 YYDKDF (reference sequence). V shed 3 bases and J shed 4 bases, with 17 bases lying between them. The CDR3 DNA sequence: TGTGCCACCAGCAGCAAACAGGGAGGGCCCCCAGATACGCAGTATTTT. It codes for CATSSKQGGPPDTQYF. The whole variable domain, filled in from reference TRBV15 and TRBJ2-3, reads DAMVIQNPRYQVTQFGKPVTLSCSQTLNHNVMYWYQQKSSQAPKLLFHYYDKDFNNEADTPDNFQSRRPNTSFCFLDIRSPGLGDTAMYLCATSSKQGGPPDTQYFGPGTRLTVL.

This clonotype occurred many times. The chain joins TRBV7-9 to TRBJ2-7; D unresolved. This CDR3 has 14 amino acids. V shed 1 base and J shed 5 bases, with 12 bases lying between them. Germline V gene data show CDR1 as SEHNR and CDR2 as FQNEAQ (reference sequence). CDR3: CASSLDALFHEQYF. The CDR3 DNA is TGTGCCAGCAGCTTAGATGCCCTCTTCCACGAGCAGTACTTC.

The chain combines TRBV9 with TRBJ2-1, with TRBD2 as a possible D gene (5 bases). Trimming left V 1 base short and J 8 bases short, with 13 bases between. This CDR3 is built from 14 residues. Germline CDR1 and CDR2: SGDLS and YYNGEE. CDR3 sequence (DNA): TGTGCCAGCAGCGTACACAGTGGGAGAGATGAGCAGTTCTTC. Protein product: CASSVHSGRDEQFF.

V usage is TRBV15 and J usage is TRBJ1-1; 7 bases agree with TRBD1. J gave up 1 base and V 9 bases, and 8 bases lay outside the gene matches. Per germline, CDR1 LNHNV and CDR2 YYDKDF (reference sequence). The CDR3 is made up of 14 amino acids. The CDR3 coding sequence is TGTGCCACAGCCCCGGGACAGAGGAACACTGAAGCTTTCTTT. Its translation is CATAPGQRNTEAFF.

In its sample, this clonotype was seen many times. The gene calls are TRBV7-8 and TRBJ1-5; weak D call: TRBD1 (5 bases). The CDR3 has 13 residues. V was shortened by 1 base and J by 7 bases, with 8 bases between the two germline ends. Germline lookup yields CDR1 SGHVS and CDR2 FQNEAQ. In nucleotides, the CDR3 is TGTGCCAGCAGCTTAGTCGGGGCCCAGCCCCAGCATTTT. Translation: CASSLVGAQPQHF. The whole variable domain, remainder taken from reference TRBV7-8 and TRBJ1-5, is GAGVSQSPRYKVAKRGQDVALRCDPISGHVSLFWYQQALGQGPEFLTYFQNEAQLDKSGLPSDRFFAERPEGSVSTLKIQRTQQEDSAVYLCASSLVGAQPQHFGDGTRLSIL.

In its sample, this clonotype was seen a few times. The chain employs TRBV24-1 and TRBJ2-1; D may be TRBD1 (5 bases). V lost 3 bases and J lost 4, with 18 bases in between. Germline V gives CDR1 KGHDR, CDR2 SFDVKD. The CDR3 is 17 residues long. This chain's CDR3 is CATSDHLDIIGYNEQFF. CDR3 sequence (DNA): TGTGCCACCAGTGATCATCTGGACATTATTGGGTACAATGAGCAGTTCTTC.

The CDR3: CASSTRDFYNEQFF. The CDR3 nucleotides are TGTGCCAGCAGCACCCGGGACTTTTACAATGAGCAGTTCTTC. This chain uses TRBV7-3 with TRBJ2-1; perhaps TRBD2 as D (6 bases). The V gene lost 5 bases and the J gene lost 4 bases, with 12 bases spanning the gap. The CDR3 covers 14 residues. Looked up from germline, CDR1 is SGHTA and CDR2 is FQGTGA.

This chain links TRBV27 with TRBJ1-2, with 9 bases that match TRBD1. The CDR3 extends over 16 amino acids. J gave up 4 bases and V 0 bases, and 6 bases lay outside the gene matches. CDR1 MNHEY and CDR2 SMNVEV come from the germline V gene (reference sequence). This CDR3 reads CASSLSSRTGAYGYTF. The CDR3, as DNA: TGTGCCAGCAGTTTATCTTCTCGGACAGGGGCCTATGGCTACACCTTC.

This clonotype occurred many times. This chain connects TRBV4-1 to TRBJ1-1; 9 bases match TRBD1. V shed 1 base and J 6 bases; nucleotides not matched to a gene: 6. Germline V gene sequence: CDR1 MGHRA, CDR2 YSYEKL. There are 15 residues in the CDR3. CDR3 loop: CASSQAPQGAAEAFF. The DNA for the CDR3 is TGCGCCAGCAGCCAAGCCCCACAGGGGGCGGCTGAAGCTTTCTTT.

For this clonotype: Being one base from a much bigger clone, this may be a read error. CDR3 residues: CTSSRPGQGKDTQYF. CDR3 DNA: TGCACCAGCAGCCGACCGGGACAGGGGAAAGATACGCAGTATTTT. V usage is TRBV4-1 and J usage is TRBJ2-3; 10 bases are a match to TRBD1. The CDR3 runs 15 residues. Germline V gene lookup returns CDR1 MGHRA and CDR2 YSYEKL.

This clonotype appeared many times. V usage is TRBV29-1 and J usage is TRBJ2-7, with TRBD1 as a possible D gene (5 bases). Germline assignment: CDR1 SQVTM and CDR2 ANQGSEA. V was pared by 6 bases and J by 2 bases, with 11 bases between. This CDR3 is built from 12 residues. CDR3 loop: CSVGDSTYEQYF. CDR3 nucleotides: TGCAGCGTCGGAGACAGTACCTACGAGCAGTACTTC.

The rearrangement links TRBV9 to TRBJ2-7; no definite D call. The CDR3 runs to 13 residues. Trimming stripped 2 bases from V and 4 bases from J, with 10 bases between. Germline CDR1 is SGDLS and CDR2 is YYNGEE. This chain's CDR3 is CASSVTSGYEQYF. The CDR3 region has the DNA TGTGCCAGCAGCGTGACAAGTGGATACGAGCAGTACTTC.

A remark on this clonotype: This may arise from a read error, as a much more abundant clone is one base away. Without the conserved terminal phenylalanine or tryptophan, this CDR3 likely stems from a read error. The CDR3 DNA follows: TGTGCCAGCACCTTGACAGGGTATTACCTCAACGAGCAGTACTTA. Translating gives CASTLTGYYLNEQYL. The chain has TRBV12-3 or TRBV12-4 and TRBJ2-7, with TRBD1 identical over 7 bases. This CDR3 has 15 residues. Losses at the gene ends were 7 bases for V and 5 bases for J; bases not matched to a gene: 14.

The chain uses TRBV7-3 and TRBJ2-1, with D tentatively TRBD1 (6 bases). Germline CDR1 and CDR2: SGHTA and FQGTGA. Trimming took off 4 bases at V and 5 bases at J, with 15 bases between the two ends. The CDR3 covers 15 residues. CDR3 coding DNA: TGTGCCAGCAGCTACGGGGTGGGGGCTAACAATGAGCAGTTCTTC. It codes for CASSYGVGANNEQFF.

This clonotype was found a few times. The chain links TRBV19 to TRBJ2-7; no clear D. The germline V and J ends were trimmed by 3 bases and 2 bases, with 11 bases remaining between them. CDR3 length: 14 amino acids. The germline gives CDR1 LNHDA, CDR2 SQIVND (reference sequence). The CDR3 is CASSMSGSTYEQYF. CDR3 nucleotide sequence: TGTGCCAGTAGTATGTCAGGCAGCACCTACGAGCAGTACTTC. The full variable domain, its missing parts supplied by reference TRBV19 and TRBJ2-7, is DGGITQSPKYLFRKEGQNVTLSCEQNLNHDAMYWYRQDPGQGLRLIYYSQIVNDFQKGDIAEGYSVSREKKESFPLTVTSAQKNPTAFYLCASSMSGSTYEQYFGPGTRLTVT.

Only a few counts were recorded for this clonotype. This chain joins TRBV5-1 and TRBJ2-1; D is possibly TRBD1 (6 bases). Germline CDR1 is SGHRS and CDR2 is YFSETQ. The length of the CDR3 is 12 residues. V was trimmed by 5 bases and J by 12 bases, leaving 15 bases between them. CDR3 DNA sequence: TGCGCCAGCAGTTCCACAGGGTCGGGGCAGTTCTTC. This codes for CASSSTGSGQFF.

This clonotype was detected many times. The chain combines TRBV28 with TRBJ2-7; 7 bases agree with TRBD2. This CDR3 contains 15 residues. V lost 6 bases, J lost 6 bases, and 14 bases stayed unmatched. Germline loops: CDR1 MDHEN, CDR2 SYDVKM. CDR3 DNA sequence: TGTGCCAGCAGCCCCCCGGTGGGGGGAGGGCGCGAGCAGTACTTC. This translates into CASSPPVGGGREQYF.

In this sample, this clonotype turned up a few times. This rearrangement joins TRBV28 to TRBJ2-7; D remains ambiguous. CDR3 length: 17 residues. Between the trimmed V and J ends, which lost 6 bases and 1 base, there was a span of 22 bases. CDR1 and CDR2 (germline): MDHEN, SYDVKM. CDR3 DNA sequence: TGTGCCAGCAGCCCACCGAGGACGGCCGTAACTTCCTACGAGCAGTACTTC. Translation: CASSPPRTAVTSYEQYF.

This clonotype was found many times. The chain couples TRBV7-8 to TRBJ1-4, with 9 bases identical to TRBD1. From germline, CDR1 is SGHVS and CDR2 FQNEAQ. V shed 6 bases, J shed 4 bases, and the junction held 15 bases outside the gene matches. CDR3 length equals 18 residues. The CDR3 loop reads CASSRPLQGARVNEKLFF. CDR3 coding DNA: TGTGCCAGCAGTCGACCGCTACAGGGGGCGAGGGTTAATGAAAAACTGTTTTTT.